This T cell receptor beta chain is from a study of technical replicates of blood from a handful of donors. The germline V gene encodes CDR1 SNHLY and CDR2 FYNNEI. Trimming cost V 2 bases and J 4 bases, with 8 bases left between them. CDR3 length: 13 residues. TCRdb keeps only in-frame clones here, not all; method: immunoSEQ multiplex PCR. The table lists about 81,000 clones, 90% to 98% of them singletons. As concerns this clone: Other DNA sequences of this sample code for an identical CDR3.

Sequenced material: T cells isolated from PBMCs. This TCR derives from a human donor in good health. The rearrangement links TRBV2 to TRBJ1-1, with D perhaps matching TRBD1 (5 bases). The CDR3 here is CASSEQGGTEAFF. CDR3 DNA sequence: TGTGCCAGCAGTGAACAGGGAGGCACTGAAGCTTTCTTT.